The next 25 T cell receptor beta chains were all read from a single sample in a study of blood T cell repertoires in COVID-19. The data were produced by immunoSEQ multiplex PCR, yet TCRdb's version contains in-frame clones alone and is incomplete. The sample has more than 90,000 clones; approximately 85% are singletons. Sequencing was performed on peripheral blood. These TCRs come from a human donor in a cohort sampled during active COVID-19.

This rearrangement joins TRBV5-1 to TRBJ2-2; weak D call: TRBD2 (6 bases). The CDR3 spans 13 residues. Germline lookup yields CDR1 SGHRS and CDR2 YFSETQ. The ends were cut back, 4 bases at V and 4 bases at J, with 8 bases in the middle. The CDR3 region is CASSPGGTGELFF. CDR3 in DNA: TGCGCCAGCAGCCCCGGGGGCACCGGGGAGCTGTTTTTT.

In its sample, this clone was seen once. This chain connects TRBV30 to TRBJ2-5; D is possibly TRBD2 (6 bases). The CDR3 is made up of 15 amino acids. The germline gives CDR1 GTSNPN, CDR2 SVGIG (reference sequence). V lost 4 bases and J 4 bases, leaving 19 bases between the germline ends. The CDR3 here is CAWTPTGRLGETQYF. CDR3 coding DNA: TGTGCCTGGACGCCTACTGGGAGGCTCGGAGAGACCCAGTACTTC. The full variable domain, in which reference TRBV30 and TRBJ2-5 provide the parts outside the CDR3, is SQTIHQWPATLVQPVGSPLSLECTVEGTSNPNLYWYRQAAGRGLQLLFYSVGIGQISSEVPQNLSASRPQDRQFILSSKKLLLSDSGFYLCAWTPTGRLGETQYFGPGTRLLVL.

The rearrangement links TRBV27 to TRBJ2-7, with D hard to call. Per the germline V gene, CDR1 is MNHEY and CDR2 is SMNVEV (reference sequence). The CDR3 extends over 13 amino acids. V lost 4 bases to trimming and J lost 3 bases, with 10 bases between them. Written as DNA, the CDR3 is TGTGCCAGCAGTTCTCAGGTGGACTACGAGCAGTACTTC. It specifies CASSSQVDYEQYF.

This chain joins TRBV6-1 and TRBJ2-7, with 10 bases aligning to TRBD1. The V and J ends lost 3 bases and 3 bases, in that order; junction bases with no gene match: 8. CDR3 length equals 16 residues. CDR1 is MNHNS and CDR2 is SASEGT in the germline V gene. CDR3 DNA sequence: TGTGCCAGCAGTGACCTCAGACAGGGGGCCTTCTACGAGCAGTACTTC. Encoded protein: CASSDLRQGAFYEQYF.

The CDR3 DNA sequence: TGTGCCAGCAGCCTGGACAGGGCCTACGAGCAGTACTTC. Translating it yields CASSLDRAYEQYF. The chain couples TRBV5-4 to TRBJ2-7, with TRBD1 matching over 8 bases. The germline V gene encodes CDR1 SGHNT and CDR2 YYREEE (reference sequence). This CDR3 is built from 13 residues. The junction had 2 bases not matched to a gene; V was cut back by 4 bases and J by 2 bases.

The rearrangement uses TRBV24-1 and TRBJ1-2; 9 nucleotides match TRBD1. The germline V gene has CDR1 KGHDR and CDR2 SFDVKD. The CDR3 loop spans 16 amino acids. V shed 3 bases and J 1 base; nucleotides not matched to a gene: 5. CDR3 DNA sequence: TGTGCCACCAGTGATCCGAGACAGGGGGTTAACTATGGCTACACCTTC. Residues: CATSDPRQGVNYGYTF.

V usage is TRBV4-3 and J usage is TRBJ2-1; TRBD2 aligns across 14 bases. Per the germline V gene, CDR1 is LGHNA and CDR2 is YSLEER. V trimming: 4 bases; J trimming: 8 bases; junction bases outside the gene matches: 7. The CDR3 extends over 16 amino acids. The CDR3 bases are TGCGCCAGCAGCCGAGGGACTAGCGGGAGTTACTATGAGCAGTTCTTC. It specifies CASSRGTSGSYYEQFF.

This clone is a singleton in its sample. V gene TRBV2 combines with J gene TRBJ1-5; a possible D gene is TRBD1 (5 bases). Germline V gene lookup returns CDR1 SNHLY and CDR2 FYNNEI. The CDR3 is made up of 14 amino acids. V was clipped by 7 bases and J by 4 bases, with 14 bases between them. As DNA, the CDR3 is TGTGCCAGCAATCAGTTGCAGGGTAATCAGCCCCAGCATTTT. Its translation is CASNQLQGNQPQHF.

CDR3 DNA sequence: TGCGCCAGCAGCGGGAGCTCCTACGAGCAGTACTTC. This encodes CASSGSSYEQYF. This rearrangement joins TRBV5-1 to TRBJ2-7; D possibly corresponds to TRBD2 (5 bases). Germline CDR1 and CDR2: SGHRS and YFSETQ. Trimming left V 4 bases short and J 0 bases short, with 5 bases between. There are 12 residues in the CDR3.

This sequence joins TRBV7-7 and TRBJ2-1, with D possibly matching TRBD2 (5 bases). This CDR3 has 14 amino acids. V lost 1 base and J lost 5, with 9 bases in between. In germline, CDR1 is SSHAT, CDR2 FNYEAQ (reference sequence). The CDR3 is CASSLVGNHNEQFF. In DNA, the CDR3 is TGTGCCAGCAGCTTAGTCGGGAATCACAATGAGCAGTTCTTC. Combining the CDR3 with reference TRBV7-7 and TRBJ2-1 gives the whole variable domain GAGVSQSPRYKVTKRGQDVTLRCDPISSHATLYWYQQALGQGPEFLTYFNYEAQPDKSGLPSDRFSAERPEGSISTLTIQRTEQRDSAMYRCASSLVGNHNEQFFGPGTRLTVL.

The chain joins TRBV6-5 to TRBJ1-1; tentatively, D is TRBD1 (6 bases). CDR1 MNHEY and CDR2 SVGAGI come from the germline V gene. There are 13 residues in the CDR3. Trimming shortened V by 6 bases and J by 2 bases, and 10 bases separated the two germline ends. The CDR3 DNA follows: TGTGCCAGCAGGCAGACAGGTAACACTGAAGCTTTCTTT. Translation: CASRQTGNTEAFF.

The V and J genes are TRBV7-2 and TRBJ1-2; 9 bases line up with TRBD1. Germline V gene lookup returns CDR1 SGHTA and CDR2 FQGNSA. V lost 5 bases, J lost 4 bases, and 8 bases stayed unmatched. CDR3 length: 15 residues. The DNA for the CDR3 is TGTGCCAGCAGCCCTCGGGACAGGGAACTCTATGGCTACACCTTC. It is translated as CASSPRDRELYGYTF. The variable domain in full, with the rest retrieved from reference TRBV7-2 and TRBJ1-2, is GAGVSQSPSNKVTEKGKDVELRCDPISGHTALYWYRQSLGQGLEFLIYFQGNSAPDKSGLPSDRFSAERTGGSVSTLTIQRTQQEDSAVYLCASSPRDRELYGYTFGSGTRLTVV.

The V call is TRBV7-9, the J call TRBJ1-1; D might be TRBD1 (5 bases). Trimming cost V 10 bases and J 1 base, with 19 bases left between them. The CDR3 has 15 residues. Per germline, CDR1 SEHNR and CDR2 FQNEAQ (reference sequence). The CDR3 DNA reads TGTGCCACCCGGCGGGAAGAGGGGAGGAACACTGAAGCTTTCTTT. Protein sequence: CATRREEGRNTEAFF.

The chain combines TRBV5-1 with TRBJ2-1, with TRBD2 matching over 7 bases. The CDR3 loop spans 17 amino acids. The germline V gene has CDR1 SGHRS and CDR2 YFSETQ. The trim removed 0 bases at V and 2 bases at J, leaving 8 bases unmatched. The CDR3 bases are TGCGCCAGCAGCTTGGGGTTGGCGGGAGCCCCCTACAATGAGCAGTTCTTC. As protein: CASSLGLAGAPYNEQFF.

The V call is TRBV7-8, the J call TRBJ2-3, with 8 bases lining up with TRBD2. V lost 3 bases, J lost 2 bases, and 1 base stayed unmatched. Germline-derived CDR1 and CDR2 are SGHVS and FQNEAQ. This CDR3 contains 14 residues. DNA for the CDR3: TGTGCCAGCAGCTTTAGCGGGAACACAGATACGCAGTATTTT. Protein sequence: CASSFSGNTDTQYF.

DNA for the CDR3: TGTGCCAGCAGCTCTCCGACTAGAACCCCAGAGACCCAGTACTTC. It encodes CASSSPTRTPETQYF. This chain joins TRBV5-5 and TRBJ2-5; tentatively, D is TRBD2 (6 bases). The germline gives CDR1 SGHKS, CDR2 YYEKEE (reference sequence). This CDR3 is built from 15 residues. V was pared by 3 bases and J by 4 bases, with 16 bases between.

The chain links TRBV12-2 to TRBJ2-7; TRBD2 is the table's D call and was not checked against the DNA. TRBV12-2 is a pseudogene segment. This CDR3 is 17 amino acids long. The CDR3 loop reads CASRLGAEGLGPYEQYF. The CDR3 DNA sequence: TGTGCAAGTCGCTTAGGAGCGGAGGGGCTGGGACCCTACGAGCAGTACTTC.

The rearrangement joins TRBV4-1 to TRBJ1-2; weak D call: TRBD1 (5 bases). This CDR3 has 15 residues. Germline V lookup: CDR1 MGHRA, CDR2 YSYEKL. V was trimmed by 1 base and J by 8 bases, leaving 17 bases between them. DNA of the CDR3: TGCGCCAGCAGCCAAGTGAGGACGGGGGGGTACGGCTACACCTTC. As protein: CASSQVRTGGYGYTF.

V and J are TRBV9 and TRBJ2-7; D unclear. The CDR3 contains 12 residues. From germline, CDR1 is SGDLS and CDR2 YYNGEE. V lost 4 bases, J lost 0 bases, and 5 bases lay in between. CDR3 DNA: TGTGCCAGCAGCACCAGCTCCTACGAGCAGTACTTC. This encodes CASSTSSYEQYF.

In this sample, this clone turned up once. CDR3 DNA sequence: TGTGCCAGCAGCGGGAGACCAAATGAGCAGTTCTTC. It encodes CASSGRPNEQFF. J is TRBJ2-1 and V is TRBV7-9; possibly TRBD2 for D (5 bases). Germline values: CDR1 SEHNR, CDR2 FQNEAQ (reference sequence). The CDR3 length is 12 residues. Trimming stripped 5 bases from V and 7 bases from J, with 9 bases between. The full variable domain, rest sourced from reference TRBV7-9 and TRBJ2-1, is DTGVSQNPRHKITKRGQNVTFRCDPISEHNRLYWYRQTLGQGPEFLTYFQNEAQLEKSRLLSDRFSAERPKGSFSTLEIQRTEQGDSAMYLCASSGRPNEQFFGPGTRLTVL.

The CDR3: CASSRGQGTDTQYF. DNA of the CDR3: TGTGCCAGCAGTAGAGGACAGGGTACAGATACGCAGTATTTT. The chain links TRBV6-2 or TRBV6-3 to TRBJ2-3; 8 positions match TRBD1. Trimming at V came to 5 bases and at J to 3 bases, leaving 4 bases not matched to a gene. The CDR3 is 14 amino acids. The germline V gene encodes CDR1 MNHEY and CDR2 SVGEGT.

The chain links TRBV12-3 or TRBV12-4 to TRBJ2-1, with D perhaps TRBD2 (5 bases). The CDR3 spans 12 residues. V was pared by 6 bases and J by 6 bases, with 9 bases between. CDR3: CASSRSVNEQFF. CDR3 DNA sequence: TGTGCCAGCAGCCGTAGCGTCAATGAGCAGTTCTTC.

J is TRBJ1-1 and V is TRBV28; 8 nucleotides line up with TRBD1. Germline CDR1 reads MDHEN; CDR2 reads SYDVKM. V dropped 8 bases and J dropped 4; count of bases not matched to a gene: 9. There are 14 residues in the CDR3. CDR3 amino acids: CASLTGVGSTEAFF. CDR3 DNA sequence: TGTGCCAGCTTGACAGGGGTCGGGAGCACTGAAGCTTTCTTT. The variable domain in full, with the rest retrieved from reference TRBV28 and TRBJ1-1, is DVKVTQSSRYLVKRTGEKVFLECVQDMDHENMFWYRQDPGLGLRLIYFSYDVKMKEKGDIPEGYSVSREKKERFSLILESASTNQTSMYLCASLTGVGSTEAFFGQGTRLTVV.

The J gene is TRBJ2-1, the V gene TRBV5-4; tentative D call: TRBD2 (5 bases). Germline assignment: CDR1 SGHNT and CDR2 YYREEE (reference sequence). The length of the CDR3 is 16 residues. Trimming left V 0 bases short and J 4 bases short, with 14 bases between. The CDR3 here is CASSLGTGSSYNEQFF. The CDR3 DNA sequence: TGTGCCAGCAGCTTGGGAACGGGAAGTTCTTACAATGAGCAGTTCTTC.

The V gene is TRBV6-6, the J gene TRBJ1-5, with D hard to call. V lost 6 bases and J lost 0, with 6 bases in between. This CDR3 is built from 13 residues. Germline CDR1 MNHNY, CDR2 SVGAGI (reference sequence). CDR3 in DNA: TGTGCCAGCAGCCTATCTAGCAATCAGCCCCAGCATTTT. It yields the protein CASSLSSNQPQHF.